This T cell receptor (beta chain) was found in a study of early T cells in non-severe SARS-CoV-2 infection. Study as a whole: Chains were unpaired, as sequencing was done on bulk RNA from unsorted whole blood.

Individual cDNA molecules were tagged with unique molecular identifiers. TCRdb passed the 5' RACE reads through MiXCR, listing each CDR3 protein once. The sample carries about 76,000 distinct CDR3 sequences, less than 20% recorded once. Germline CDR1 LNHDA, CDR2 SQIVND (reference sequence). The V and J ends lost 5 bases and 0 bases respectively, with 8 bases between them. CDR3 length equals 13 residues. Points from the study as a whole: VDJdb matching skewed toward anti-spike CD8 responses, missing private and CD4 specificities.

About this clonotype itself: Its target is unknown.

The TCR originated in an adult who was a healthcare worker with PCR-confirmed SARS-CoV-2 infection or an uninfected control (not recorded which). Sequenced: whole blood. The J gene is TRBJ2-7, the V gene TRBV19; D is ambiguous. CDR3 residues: CASSLDLSYEQYF. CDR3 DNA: TGTGCCAGTAGTCTGGATCTCTCCTACGAGCAGTACTTC.